This TCR beta chain was found in a study of T cell repertoires in cytomegalovirus infection. This clonotype was seen a handful of times. Its antigen is unknown. Study-level points and caveats: Based on cumulative public TCR beta family frequency, carriers of CMV plus the relevant HLA were identified.

CDR1 is SGHTA, CDR2 FQGNSA, per germline. The CDR3 has 15 amino acids. Between the trimmed V and J ends, which lost 1 base and 4 bases, there was a span of 13 bases. MiXCR, run by TCRdb on the reads, gives a single entry per CDR3 protein. This table has over 300,000 distinct CDR3 sequences, more than 8% appearing once. The clonotype was recovered from a human donor in good health (CMV status not recorded). Some clones in this sample may be carry-over from other donors' samples. The specimen was PBMCs. This rearrangement joins TRBV7-2 to TRBJ1-1; D is perhaps TRBD1 (5 bases). CDR3 amino acids: CASSLEAGLSTEAFF. The CDR3 nucleotides are TGTGCCAGCAGCTTAGAAGCAGGGTTGAGCACTGAAGCTTTCTTT.